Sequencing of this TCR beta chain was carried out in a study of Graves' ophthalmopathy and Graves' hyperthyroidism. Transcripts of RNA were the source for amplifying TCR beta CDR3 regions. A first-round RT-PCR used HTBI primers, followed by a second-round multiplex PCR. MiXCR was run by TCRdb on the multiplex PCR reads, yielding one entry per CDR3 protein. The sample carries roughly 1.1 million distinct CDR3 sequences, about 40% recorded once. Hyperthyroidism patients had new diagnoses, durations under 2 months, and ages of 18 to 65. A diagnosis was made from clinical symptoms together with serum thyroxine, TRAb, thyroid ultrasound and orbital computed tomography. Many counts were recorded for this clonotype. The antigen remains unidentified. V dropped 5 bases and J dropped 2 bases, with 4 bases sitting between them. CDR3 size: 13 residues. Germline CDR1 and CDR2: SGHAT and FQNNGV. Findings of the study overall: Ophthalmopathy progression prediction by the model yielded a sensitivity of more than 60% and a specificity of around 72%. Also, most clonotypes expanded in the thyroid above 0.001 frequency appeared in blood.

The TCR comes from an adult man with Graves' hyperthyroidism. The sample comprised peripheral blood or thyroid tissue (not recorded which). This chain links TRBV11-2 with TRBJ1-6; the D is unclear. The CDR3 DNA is TGTGCCAGCAGCAAGACCTATAATTCACCCCTCCACTTT. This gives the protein CASSKTYNSPLHF.